Detailed here is one T cell receptor (beta chain). The antigen is undetermined. This record comes from a study of sequential checkpoint blockade in melanoma. Study overall: Each arm's sequence ended with maintenance nivolumab. Study outcomes and limitations: Tumor T-cell fraction and clonality correlated with PD-L1 and CD8+ counts.

Clones were read by immunoSEQ multiplex PCR, and TCRdb kept only the in-frame ones, dropping some. Of some 6,600 clones listed, under 30% are singletons. This CDR3 is built from 15 residues. The germline V gene has CDR1 MDHEN and CDR2 SYDVKM. The V end was cut by 4 bases, the J end by 4 bases, with 14 bases between. Regarding treatment: randomized to nivolumab then ipilimumab (arm A) or the reverse (arm B). The sequences come from tumor tissue (inferred from file names), collected from a patient given nivolumab and ipilimumab in sequence. The receptor comes from a human donor with melanoma. The chain combines TRBV28 with TRBJ1-5, with D unclear. The CDR3 sequence is CASSSIDGLNQPQHF. DNA of the CDR3: TGTGCCAGCAGTTCAATAGACGGACTAAATCAGCCCCAGCATTTT.